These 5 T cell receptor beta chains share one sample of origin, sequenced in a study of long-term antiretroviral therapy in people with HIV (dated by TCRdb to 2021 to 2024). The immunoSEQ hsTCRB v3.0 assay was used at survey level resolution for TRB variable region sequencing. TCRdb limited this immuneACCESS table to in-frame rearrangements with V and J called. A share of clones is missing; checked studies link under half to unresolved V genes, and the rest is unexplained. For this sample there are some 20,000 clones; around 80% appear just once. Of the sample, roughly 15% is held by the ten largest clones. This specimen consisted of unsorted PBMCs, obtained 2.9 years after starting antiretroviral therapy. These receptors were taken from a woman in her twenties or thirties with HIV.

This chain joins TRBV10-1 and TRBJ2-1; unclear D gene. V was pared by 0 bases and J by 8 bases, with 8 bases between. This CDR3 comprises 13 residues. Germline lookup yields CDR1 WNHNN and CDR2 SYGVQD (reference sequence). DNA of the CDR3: TGCGCCAGCAGTGAGTCGGGTGGGTATGAGCAGTTCTTC. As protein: CASSESGGYEQFF.

As DNA, the CDR3 is TGTGCCTGGAGTACCCCCCCCCTGCGAGAGCGGGGGGGCCGGACCCAGTACTTC. This sequence encodes CAWSTPPLRERGGRTQYF. J is TRBJ2-5 and V is TRBV30; TRBD2 matches 10 bases. CDR1 is GTSNPN and CDR2 is SVGIG in the germline V gene (reference sequence). The CDR3 is 18 residues long. The ends lost 2 bases at V and 7 bases at J; junction bases unmatched: 19.

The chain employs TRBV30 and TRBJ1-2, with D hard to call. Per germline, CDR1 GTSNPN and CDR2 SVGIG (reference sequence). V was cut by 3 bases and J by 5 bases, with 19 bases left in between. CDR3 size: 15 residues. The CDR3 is CAWSPFGGISYGYTF. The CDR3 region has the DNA TGTGCCTGGAGCCCATTTGGTGGGATAAGTTATGGCTACACCTTC. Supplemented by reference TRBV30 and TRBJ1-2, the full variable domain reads SQTIHQWPATLVQPVGSPLSLECTVEGTSNPNLYWYRQAAGRGLQLLFYSVGIGQISSEVPQNLSASRPQDRQFILSSKKLLLSDSGFYLCAWSPFGGISYGYTFGSGTRLTVV.

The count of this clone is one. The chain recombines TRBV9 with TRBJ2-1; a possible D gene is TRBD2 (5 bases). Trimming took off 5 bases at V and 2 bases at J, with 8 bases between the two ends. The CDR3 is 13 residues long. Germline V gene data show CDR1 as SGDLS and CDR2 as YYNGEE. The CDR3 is CASSTGTYNEQFF. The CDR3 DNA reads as TGTGCCAGCAGTACGGGAACCTACAATGAGCAGTTCTTC.

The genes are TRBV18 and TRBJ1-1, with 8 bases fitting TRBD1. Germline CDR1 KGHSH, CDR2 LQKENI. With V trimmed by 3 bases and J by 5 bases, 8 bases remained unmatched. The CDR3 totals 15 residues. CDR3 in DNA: TGTGCCAGCTCACCGACACAGGGGGGGATGACTGAAGCTTTCTTT. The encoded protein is CASSPTQGGMTEAFF.